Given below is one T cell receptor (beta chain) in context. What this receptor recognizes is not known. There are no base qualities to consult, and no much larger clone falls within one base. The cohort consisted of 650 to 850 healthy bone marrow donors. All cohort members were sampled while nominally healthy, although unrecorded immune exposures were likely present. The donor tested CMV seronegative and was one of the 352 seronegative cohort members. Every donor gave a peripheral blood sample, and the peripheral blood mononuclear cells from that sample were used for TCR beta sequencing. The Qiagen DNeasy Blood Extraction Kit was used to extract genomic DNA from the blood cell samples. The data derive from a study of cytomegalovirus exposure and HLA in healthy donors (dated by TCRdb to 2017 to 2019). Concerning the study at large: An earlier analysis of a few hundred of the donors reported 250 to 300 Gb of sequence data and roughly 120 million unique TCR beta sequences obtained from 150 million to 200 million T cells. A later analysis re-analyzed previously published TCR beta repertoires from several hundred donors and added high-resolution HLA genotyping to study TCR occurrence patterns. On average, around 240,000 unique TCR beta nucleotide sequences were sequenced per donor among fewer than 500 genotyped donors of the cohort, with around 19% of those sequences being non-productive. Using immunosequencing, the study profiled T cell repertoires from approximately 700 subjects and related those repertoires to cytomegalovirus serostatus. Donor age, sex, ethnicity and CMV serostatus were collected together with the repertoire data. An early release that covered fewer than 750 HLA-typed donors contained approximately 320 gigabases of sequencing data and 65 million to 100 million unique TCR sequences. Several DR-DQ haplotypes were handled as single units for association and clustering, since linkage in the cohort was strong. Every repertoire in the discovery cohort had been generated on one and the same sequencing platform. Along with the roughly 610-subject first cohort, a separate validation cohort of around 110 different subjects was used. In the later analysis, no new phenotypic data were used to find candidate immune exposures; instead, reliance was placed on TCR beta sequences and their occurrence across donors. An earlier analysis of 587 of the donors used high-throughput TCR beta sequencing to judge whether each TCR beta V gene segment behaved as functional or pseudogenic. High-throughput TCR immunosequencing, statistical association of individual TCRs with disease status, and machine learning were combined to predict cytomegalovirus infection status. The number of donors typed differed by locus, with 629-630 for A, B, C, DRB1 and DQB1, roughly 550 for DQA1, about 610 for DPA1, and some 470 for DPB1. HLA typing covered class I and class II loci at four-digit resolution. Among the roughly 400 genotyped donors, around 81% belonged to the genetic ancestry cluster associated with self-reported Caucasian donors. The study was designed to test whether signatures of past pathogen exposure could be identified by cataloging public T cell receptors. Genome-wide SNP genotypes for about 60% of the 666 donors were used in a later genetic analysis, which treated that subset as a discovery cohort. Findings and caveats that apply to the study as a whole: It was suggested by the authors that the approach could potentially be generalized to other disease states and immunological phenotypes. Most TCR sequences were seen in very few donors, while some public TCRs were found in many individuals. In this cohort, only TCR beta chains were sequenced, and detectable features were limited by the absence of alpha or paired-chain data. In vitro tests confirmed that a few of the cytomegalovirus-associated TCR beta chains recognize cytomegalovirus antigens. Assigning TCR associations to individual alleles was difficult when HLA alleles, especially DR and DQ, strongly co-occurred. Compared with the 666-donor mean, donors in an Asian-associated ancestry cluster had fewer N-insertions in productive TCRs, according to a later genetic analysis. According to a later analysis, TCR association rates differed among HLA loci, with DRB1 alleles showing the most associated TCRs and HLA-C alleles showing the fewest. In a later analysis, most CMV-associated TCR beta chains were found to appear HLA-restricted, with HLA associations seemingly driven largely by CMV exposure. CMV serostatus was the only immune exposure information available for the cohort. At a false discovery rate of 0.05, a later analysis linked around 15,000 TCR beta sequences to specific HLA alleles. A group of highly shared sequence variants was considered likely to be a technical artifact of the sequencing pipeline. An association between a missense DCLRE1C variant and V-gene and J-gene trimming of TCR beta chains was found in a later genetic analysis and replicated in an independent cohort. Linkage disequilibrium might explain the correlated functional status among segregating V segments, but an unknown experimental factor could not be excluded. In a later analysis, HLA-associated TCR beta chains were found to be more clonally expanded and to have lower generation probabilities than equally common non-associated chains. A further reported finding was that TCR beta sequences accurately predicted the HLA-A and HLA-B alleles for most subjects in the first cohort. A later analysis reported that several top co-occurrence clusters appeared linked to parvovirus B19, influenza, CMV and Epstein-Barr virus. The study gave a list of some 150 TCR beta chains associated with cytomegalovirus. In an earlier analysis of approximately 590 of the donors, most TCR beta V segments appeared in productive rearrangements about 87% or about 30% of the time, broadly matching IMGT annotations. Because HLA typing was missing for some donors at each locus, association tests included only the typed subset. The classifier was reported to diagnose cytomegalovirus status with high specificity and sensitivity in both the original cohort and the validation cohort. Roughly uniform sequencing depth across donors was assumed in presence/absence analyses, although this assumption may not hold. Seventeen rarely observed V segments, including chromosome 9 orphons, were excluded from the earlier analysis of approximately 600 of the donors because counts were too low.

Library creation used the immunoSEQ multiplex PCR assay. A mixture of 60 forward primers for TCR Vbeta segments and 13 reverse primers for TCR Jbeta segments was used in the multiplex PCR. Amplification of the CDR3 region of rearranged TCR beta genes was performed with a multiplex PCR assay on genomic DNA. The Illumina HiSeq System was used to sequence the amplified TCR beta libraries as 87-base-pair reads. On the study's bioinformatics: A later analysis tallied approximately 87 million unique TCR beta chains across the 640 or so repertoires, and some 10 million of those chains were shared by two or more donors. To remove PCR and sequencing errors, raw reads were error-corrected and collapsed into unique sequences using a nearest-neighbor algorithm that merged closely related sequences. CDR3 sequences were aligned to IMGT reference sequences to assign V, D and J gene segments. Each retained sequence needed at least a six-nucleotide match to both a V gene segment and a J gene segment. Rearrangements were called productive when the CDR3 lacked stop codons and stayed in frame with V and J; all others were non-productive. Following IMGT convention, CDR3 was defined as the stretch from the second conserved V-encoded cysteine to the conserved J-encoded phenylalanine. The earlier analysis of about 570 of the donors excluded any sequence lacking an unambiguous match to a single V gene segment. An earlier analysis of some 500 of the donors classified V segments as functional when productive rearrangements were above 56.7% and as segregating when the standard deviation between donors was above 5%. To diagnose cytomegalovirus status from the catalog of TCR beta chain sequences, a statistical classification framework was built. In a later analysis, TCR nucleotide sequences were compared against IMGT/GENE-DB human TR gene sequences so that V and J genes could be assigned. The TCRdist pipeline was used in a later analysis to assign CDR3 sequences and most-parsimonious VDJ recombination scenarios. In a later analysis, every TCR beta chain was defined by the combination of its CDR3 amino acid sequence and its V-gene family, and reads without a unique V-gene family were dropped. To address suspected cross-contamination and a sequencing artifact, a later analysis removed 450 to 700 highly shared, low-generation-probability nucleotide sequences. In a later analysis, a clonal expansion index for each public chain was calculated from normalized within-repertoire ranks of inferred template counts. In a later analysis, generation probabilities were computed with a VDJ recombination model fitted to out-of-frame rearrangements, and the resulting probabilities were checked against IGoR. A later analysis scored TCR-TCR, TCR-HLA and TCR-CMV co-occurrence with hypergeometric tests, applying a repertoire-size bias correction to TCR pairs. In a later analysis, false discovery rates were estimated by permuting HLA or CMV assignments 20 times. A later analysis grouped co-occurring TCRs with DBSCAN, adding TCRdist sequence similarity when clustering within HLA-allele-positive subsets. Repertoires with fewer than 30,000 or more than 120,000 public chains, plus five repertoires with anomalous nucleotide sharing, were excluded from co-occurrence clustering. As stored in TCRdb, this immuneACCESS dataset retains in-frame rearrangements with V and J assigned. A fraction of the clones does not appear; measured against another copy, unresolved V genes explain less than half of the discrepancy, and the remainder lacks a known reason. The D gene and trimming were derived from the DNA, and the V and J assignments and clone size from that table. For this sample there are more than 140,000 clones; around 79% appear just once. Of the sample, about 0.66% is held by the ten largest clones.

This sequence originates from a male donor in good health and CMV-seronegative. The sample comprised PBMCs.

The bases read TGTGCCAGCAGCGTAGCGGGAGTTTATGCCGGGGAGCTGTTTTTT. Its translation reads: CASSVAGVYAGELFF. The sequence links TRBV11-2 to TRBJ2-2; 9 junctional bases match TRBD2. The germline V and J ends show losses of 5 bases and 6 bases respectively, and no gene match explains 7 bases of the junction. For CDR1 and CDR2, the germline V gene lists SGHAT and FQNNGV. Including the terminal cysteine and phenylalanine, the CDR3 comprises 15 residues. Of the read, only the CDR3 DNA is kept; its 45 bases are in frame from base 1.